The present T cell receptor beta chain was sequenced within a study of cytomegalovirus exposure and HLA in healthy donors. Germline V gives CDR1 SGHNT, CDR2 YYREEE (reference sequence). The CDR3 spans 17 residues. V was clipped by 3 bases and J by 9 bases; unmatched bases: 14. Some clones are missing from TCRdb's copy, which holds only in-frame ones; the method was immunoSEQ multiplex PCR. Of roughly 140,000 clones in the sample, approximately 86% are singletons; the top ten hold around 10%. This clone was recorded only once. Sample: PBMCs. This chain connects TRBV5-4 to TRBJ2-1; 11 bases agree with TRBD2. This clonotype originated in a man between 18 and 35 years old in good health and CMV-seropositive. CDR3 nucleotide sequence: TGTGCCAGCAGCTCCCGACTAGCGGGACTCCATGTGGGTGAGCAGTTCTTC. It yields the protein CASSSRLAGLHVGEQFF.